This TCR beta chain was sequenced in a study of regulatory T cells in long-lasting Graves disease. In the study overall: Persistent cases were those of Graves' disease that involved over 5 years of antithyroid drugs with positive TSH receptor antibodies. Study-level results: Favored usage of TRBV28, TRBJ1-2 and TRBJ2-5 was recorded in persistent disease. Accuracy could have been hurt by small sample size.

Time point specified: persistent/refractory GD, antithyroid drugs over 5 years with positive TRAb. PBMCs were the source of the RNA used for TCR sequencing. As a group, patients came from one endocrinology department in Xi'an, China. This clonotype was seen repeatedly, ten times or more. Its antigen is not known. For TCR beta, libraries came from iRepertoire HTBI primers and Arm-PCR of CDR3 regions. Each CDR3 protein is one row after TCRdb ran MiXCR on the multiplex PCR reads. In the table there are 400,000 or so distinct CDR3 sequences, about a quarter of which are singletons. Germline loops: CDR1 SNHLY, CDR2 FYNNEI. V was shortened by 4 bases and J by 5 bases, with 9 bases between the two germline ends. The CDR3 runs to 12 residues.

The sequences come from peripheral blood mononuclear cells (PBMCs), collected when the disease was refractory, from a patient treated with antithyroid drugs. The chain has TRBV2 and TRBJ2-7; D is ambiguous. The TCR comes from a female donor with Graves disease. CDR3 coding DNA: TGTGCCAGCAGTGGGGCGGCGGACGAGCAGTACTTC. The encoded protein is CASSGAADEQYF.